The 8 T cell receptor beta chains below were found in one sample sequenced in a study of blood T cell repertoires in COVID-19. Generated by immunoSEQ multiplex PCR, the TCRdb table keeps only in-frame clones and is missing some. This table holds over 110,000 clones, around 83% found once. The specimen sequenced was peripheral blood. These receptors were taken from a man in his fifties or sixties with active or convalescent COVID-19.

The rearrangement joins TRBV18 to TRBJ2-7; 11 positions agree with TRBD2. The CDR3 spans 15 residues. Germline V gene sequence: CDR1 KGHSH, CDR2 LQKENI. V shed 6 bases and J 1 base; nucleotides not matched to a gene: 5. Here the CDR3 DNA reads TGTGCCAGCTCCCCAGGGACTAGCGGATCCTACGAGCAGTACGTC. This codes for CASSPGTSGSYEQYV.

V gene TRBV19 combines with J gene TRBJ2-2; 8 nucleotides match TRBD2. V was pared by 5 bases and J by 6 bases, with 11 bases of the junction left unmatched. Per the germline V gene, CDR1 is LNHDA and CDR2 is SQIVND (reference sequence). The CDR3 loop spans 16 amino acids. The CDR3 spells CASSAGGTRDPGELFF. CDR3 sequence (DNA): TGTGCCAGTAGTGCGGGCGGGACTAGGGATCCCGGGGAGCTGTTTTTT.

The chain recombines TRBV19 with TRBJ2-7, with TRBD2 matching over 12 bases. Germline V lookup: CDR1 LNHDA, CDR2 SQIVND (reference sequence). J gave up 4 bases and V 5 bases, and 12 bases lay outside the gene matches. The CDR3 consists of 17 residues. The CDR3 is CASSLAGTSGRMYEQYF. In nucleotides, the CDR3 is TGTGCCAGTAGTCTCGCCGGGACTAGCGGGCGAATGTACGAGCAGTACTTC.

The CDR3 DNA is TGTGCCAGCAGCCCACAGGAATACAATCAGCCCCAGCATTTT. Protein: CASSPQEYNQPQHF. V and J are TRBV7-2 and TRBJ1-5, with D possibly being TRBD1 (5 bases). Trimming stripped 5 bases from V and 3 bases from J, with 11 bases between. Germline V gives CDR1 SGHTA, CDR2 FQGNSA. The CDR3 is made up of 14 amino acids.

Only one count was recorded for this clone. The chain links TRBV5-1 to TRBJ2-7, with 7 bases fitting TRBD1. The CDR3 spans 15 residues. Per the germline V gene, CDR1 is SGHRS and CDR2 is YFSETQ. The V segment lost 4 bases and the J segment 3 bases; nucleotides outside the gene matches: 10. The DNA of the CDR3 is TGCGCCAGCAGCCCCGGGACAGCTCCCGACTACGAGCAGTACGTC. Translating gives CASSPGTAPDYEQYV.

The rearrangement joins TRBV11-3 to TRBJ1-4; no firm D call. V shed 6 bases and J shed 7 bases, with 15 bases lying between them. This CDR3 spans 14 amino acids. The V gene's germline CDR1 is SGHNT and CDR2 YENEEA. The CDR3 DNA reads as TGTGCCAGCAGAGTGGCGGGGAATGGTGAAAAACTGTTTTTT. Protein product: CASRVAGNGEKLFF.

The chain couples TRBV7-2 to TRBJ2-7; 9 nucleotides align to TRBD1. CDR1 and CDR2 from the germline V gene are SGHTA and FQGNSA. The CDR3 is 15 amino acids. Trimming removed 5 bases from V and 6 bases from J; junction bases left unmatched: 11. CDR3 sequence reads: CASSPPGQGSGEQYF. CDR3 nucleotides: TGTGCCAGCAGCCCCCCCGGACAGGGGTCGGGCGAGCAGTACTTC.

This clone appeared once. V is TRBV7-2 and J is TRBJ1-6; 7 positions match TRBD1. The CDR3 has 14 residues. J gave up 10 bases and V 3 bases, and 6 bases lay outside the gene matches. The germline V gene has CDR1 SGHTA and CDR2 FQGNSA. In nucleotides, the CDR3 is TGTGCCAGCAGCTTCTCAGGGGGAAAATCACCCCTCCACTTT. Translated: CASSFSGGKSPLHF.